Sequencing of this T cell receptor (beta chain) was carried out in a study of PD-1 blockade in classical Hodgkin lymphoma. General observations from the study: Before treatment, TCR diversity in newly diagnosed patients was reportedly lower than in healthy donors. Possible causes of repertoire differences, disease activity or prior therapy, remain undefined.

As for time point: newly diagnosed, previously untreated cHL patient sample. Isolation of CD4+ T cells from thawed PBMCs was performed by magnetic negative selection. PBMCs representing newly diagnosed, untreated classical Hodgkin lymphoma functioned as the comparison. The assay was immunoSEQ multiplex PCR, and TCRdb's table has in-frame clones only and misses some. The sample holds about 22,000 clones, more than 80% seen once. J was trimmed by 10 bases and V by 6 bases; bases with no gene match: 20. Germline V gene data show CDR1 as MGHDK and CDR2 as SYGVNS. This CDR3 has 16 amino acids. Notes on this clone: What it recognizes is unknown.

The sequenced sample was CD4+ T cells from blood. This receptor was identified in a human donor with classical Hodgkin lymphoma. The chain joins TRBV25-1 to TRBJ1-2, with TRBD1 matching 7 bases. CDR3 bases: TGTGCCAGCAGCCAGGAGAGACAGGGCAATCCCGAGCTCTACACCTTC. It translates to CASSQERQGNPELYTF.